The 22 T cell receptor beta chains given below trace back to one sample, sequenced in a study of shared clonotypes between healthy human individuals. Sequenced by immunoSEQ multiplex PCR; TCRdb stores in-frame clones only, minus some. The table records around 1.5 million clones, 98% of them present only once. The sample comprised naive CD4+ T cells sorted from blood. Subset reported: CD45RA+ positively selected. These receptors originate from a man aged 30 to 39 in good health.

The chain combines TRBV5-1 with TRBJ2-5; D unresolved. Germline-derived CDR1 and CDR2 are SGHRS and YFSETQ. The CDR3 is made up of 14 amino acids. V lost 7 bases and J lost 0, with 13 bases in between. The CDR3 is CASENSVNQETQYF. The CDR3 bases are TGCGCCAGCGAGAATTCGGTAAACCAAGAGACCCAGTACTTC.

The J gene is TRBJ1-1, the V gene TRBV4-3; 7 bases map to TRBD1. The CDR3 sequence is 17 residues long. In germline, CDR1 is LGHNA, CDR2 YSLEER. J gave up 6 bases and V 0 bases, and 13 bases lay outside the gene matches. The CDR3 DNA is TGCGCCAGCAGCCAAGATCCGGAGTTAGGGGGCGCCTCTGAAGCTTTCTTT. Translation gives CASSQDPELGGASEAFF.

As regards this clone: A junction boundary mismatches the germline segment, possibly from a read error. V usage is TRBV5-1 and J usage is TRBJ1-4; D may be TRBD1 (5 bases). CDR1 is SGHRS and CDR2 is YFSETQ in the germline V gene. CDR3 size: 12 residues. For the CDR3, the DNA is TGCGCCAGCAGCTTGGATCTCGGGACTCGTACGTTT. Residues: CASSLDLGTRTF. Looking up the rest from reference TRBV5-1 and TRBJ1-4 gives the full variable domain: KAGVTQTPRYLIKTRGQQVTLSCSPISGHRSVSWYQQTPGQGLQFLFEYFSETQRNKGNFPGRFSGRQFSNSRSEMNVSTLELGDSALYLCASSLDLGTRTFGSGTQLSVL.

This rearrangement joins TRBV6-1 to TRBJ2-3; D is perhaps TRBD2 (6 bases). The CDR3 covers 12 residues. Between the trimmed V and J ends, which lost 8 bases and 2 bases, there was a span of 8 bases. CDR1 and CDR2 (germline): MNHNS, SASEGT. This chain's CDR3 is CASREYTDTQYF. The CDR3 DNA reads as TGTGCCAGCCGGGAGTACACAGATACGCAGTATTTT.

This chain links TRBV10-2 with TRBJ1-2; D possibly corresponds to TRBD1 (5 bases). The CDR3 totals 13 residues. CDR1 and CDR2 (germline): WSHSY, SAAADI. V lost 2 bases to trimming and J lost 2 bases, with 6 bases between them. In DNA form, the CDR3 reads TGCGCCAGCAGTGAGGGGGGAAACTATGGCTACACCTTC. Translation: CASSEGGNYGYTF.

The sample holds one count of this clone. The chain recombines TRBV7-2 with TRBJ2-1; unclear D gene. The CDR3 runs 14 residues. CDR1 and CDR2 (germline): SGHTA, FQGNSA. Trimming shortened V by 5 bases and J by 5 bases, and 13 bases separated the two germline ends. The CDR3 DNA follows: TGTGCCAGCAGCCTAGACTTGTGGGACAATGAGCAGTTCTTC. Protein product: CASSLDLWDNEQFF.

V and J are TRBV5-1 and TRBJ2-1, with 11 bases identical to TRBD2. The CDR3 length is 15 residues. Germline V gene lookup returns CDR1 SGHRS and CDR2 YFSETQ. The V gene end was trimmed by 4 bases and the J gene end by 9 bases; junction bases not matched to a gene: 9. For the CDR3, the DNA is TGCGCCAGCAGCAATTCCTTAGCGGGAGGGGCTGAGCAGTTCTTC. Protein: CASSNSLAGGAEQFF. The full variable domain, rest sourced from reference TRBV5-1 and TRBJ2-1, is KAGVTQTPRYLIKTRGQQVTLSCSPISGHRSVSWYQQTPGQGLQFLFEYFSETQRNKGNFPGRFSGRQFSNSRSEMNVSTLELGDSALYLCASSNSLAGGAEQFFGPGTRLTVL.

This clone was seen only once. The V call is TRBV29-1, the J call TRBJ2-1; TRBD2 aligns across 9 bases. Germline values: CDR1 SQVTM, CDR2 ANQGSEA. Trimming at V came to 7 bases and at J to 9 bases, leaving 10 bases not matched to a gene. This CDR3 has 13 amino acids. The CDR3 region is CSGAAGGEGEQFF. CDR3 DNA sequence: TGCAGCGGCGCAGCGGGAGGAGAGGGTGAGCAGTTCTTC.

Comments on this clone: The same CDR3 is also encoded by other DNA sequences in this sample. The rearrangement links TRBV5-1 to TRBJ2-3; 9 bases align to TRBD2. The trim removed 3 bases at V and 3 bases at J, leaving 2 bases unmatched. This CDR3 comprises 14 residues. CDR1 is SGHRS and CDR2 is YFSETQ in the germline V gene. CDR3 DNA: TGCGCCAGCAGCTATAGCGGGAGAACAGATACGCAGTATTTT. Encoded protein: CASSYSGRTDTQYF.

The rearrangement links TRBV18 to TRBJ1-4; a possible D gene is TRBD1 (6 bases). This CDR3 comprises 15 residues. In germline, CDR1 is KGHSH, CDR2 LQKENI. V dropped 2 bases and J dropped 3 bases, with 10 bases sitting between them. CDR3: CASSPTSGANEKLFF. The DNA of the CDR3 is TGTGCCAGCTCACCAACTTCAGGGGCTAATGAAAAACTGTTTTTT.

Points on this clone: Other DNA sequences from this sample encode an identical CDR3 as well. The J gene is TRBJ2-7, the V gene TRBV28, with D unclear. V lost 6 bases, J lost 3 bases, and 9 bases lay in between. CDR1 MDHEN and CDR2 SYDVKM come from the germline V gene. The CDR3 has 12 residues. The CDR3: CASSPRFYEQYF. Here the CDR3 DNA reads TGTGCCAGCAGCCCTAGATTCTACGAGCAGTACTTC.

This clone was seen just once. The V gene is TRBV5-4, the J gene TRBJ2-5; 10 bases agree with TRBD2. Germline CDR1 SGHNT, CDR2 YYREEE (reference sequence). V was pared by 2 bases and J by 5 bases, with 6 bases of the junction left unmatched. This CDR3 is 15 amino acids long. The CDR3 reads CASSFRAGGRETQYF. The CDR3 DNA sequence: TGTGCCAGCAGCTTCCGAGCGGGAGGGCGGGAGACCCAGTACTTC.

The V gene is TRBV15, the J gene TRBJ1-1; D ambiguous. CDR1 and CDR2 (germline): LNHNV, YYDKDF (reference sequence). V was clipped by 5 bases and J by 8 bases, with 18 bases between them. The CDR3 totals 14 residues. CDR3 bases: TGTGCCACCAGCCGCACGACCACCGTGGGGGAAGCTTTCTTT. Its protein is CATSRTTTVGEAFF.

The chain's CDR3 is CAIPPGEQFF. The DNA of the CDR3 is TGTGCCATCCCCCCGGGGGAGCAGTTCTTC. The rearrangement links TRBV21-1 to TRBJ2-1; the table assigns TRBD2, which was not confirmed against the DNA. TRBV21-1 is deemed a pseudogene. CDR3 length: 10 residues.

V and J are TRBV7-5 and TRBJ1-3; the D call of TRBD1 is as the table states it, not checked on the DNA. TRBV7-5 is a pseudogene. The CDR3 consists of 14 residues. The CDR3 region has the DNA TGTGCCAGAAGCTCGGACAGGGGTGGAAACACCATATATTTT. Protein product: CARSSDRGGNTIYF.

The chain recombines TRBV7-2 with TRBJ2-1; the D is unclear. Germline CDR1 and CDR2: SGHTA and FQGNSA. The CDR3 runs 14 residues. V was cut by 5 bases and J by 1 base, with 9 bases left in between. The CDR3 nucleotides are TGTGCCAGCAGCCCCGGAATATCCTACAATGAGCAGTTCTTC. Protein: CASSPGISYNEQFF.

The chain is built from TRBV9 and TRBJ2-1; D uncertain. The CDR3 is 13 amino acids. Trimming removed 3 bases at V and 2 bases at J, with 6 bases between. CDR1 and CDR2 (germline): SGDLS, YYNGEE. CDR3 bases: TGTGCCAGCAGCGGTATGGCCTACAATGAGCAGTTCTTC. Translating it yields CASSGMAYNEQFF.

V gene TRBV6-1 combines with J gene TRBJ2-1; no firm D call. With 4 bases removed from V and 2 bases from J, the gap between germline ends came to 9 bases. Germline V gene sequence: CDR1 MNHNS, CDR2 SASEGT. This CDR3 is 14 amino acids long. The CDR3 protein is CASSGGTAYNEQFF. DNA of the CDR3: TGTGCCAGCAGTGGCGGTACAGCCTACAATGAGCAGTTCTTC.

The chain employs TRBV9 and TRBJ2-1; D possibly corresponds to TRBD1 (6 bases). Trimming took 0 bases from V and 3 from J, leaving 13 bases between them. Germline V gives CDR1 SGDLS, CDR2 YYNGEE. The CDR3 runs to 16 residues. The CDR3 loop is CASSVEAGAFYNEQFF. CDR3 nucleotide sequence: TGTGCCAGCAGCGTAGAGGCAGGGGCTTTCTACAATGAGCAGTTCTTC. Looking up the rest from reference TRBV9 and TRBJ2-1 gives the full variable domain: DSGVTQTPKHLITATGQRVTLRCSPRSGDLSVYWYQQSLDQGLQFLIQYYNGEERAKGNILERFSAQQFPDLHSELNLSSLELGDSALYFCASSVEAGAFYNEQFFGPGTRLTVL.

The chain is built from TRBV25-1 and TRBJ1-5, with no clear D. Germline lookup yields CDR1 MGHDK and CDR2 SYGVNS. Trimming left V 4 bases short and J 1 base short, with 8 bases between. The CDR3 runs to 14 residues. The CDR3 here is CASSVRDSNQPQHF. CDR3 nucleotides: TGTGCCAGCAGTGTTCGCGACAGCAATCAGCCCCAGCATTTT.

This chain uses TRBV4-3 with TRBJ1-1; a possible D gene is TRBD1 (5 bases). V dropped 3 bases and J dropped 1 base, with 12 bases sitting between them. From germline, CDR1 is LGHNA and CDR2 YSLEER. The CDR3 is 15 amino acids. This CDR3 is CASSHQQTGNTEAFF. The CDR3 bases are TGCGCCAGCAGCCACCAACAAACAGGGAACACTGAAGCTTTCTTT.

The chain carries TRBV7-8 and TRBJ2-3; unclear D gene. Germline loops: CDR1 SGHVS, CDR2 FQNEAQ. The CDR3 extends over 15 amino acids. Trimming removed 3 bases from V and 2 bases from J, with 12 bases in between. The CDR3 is CASSLDGSNTDTQYF. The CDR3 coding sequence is TGTGCCAGCAGCTTGGACGGCAGTAACACAGATACGCAGTATTTT. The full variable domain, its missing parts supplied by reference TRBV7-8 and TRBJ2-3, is GAGVSQSPRYKVAKRGQDVALRCDPISGHVSLFWYQQALGQGPEFLTYFQNEAQLDKSGLPSDRFFAERPEGSVSTLKIQRTQQEDSAVYLCASSLDGSNTDTQYFGPGTRLTVL.